These T cell receptor beta chains were read from a single sample in a study of cytomegalovirus exposure and HLA in healthy donors. TCRdb keeps only in-frame clones here, not all; method: immunoSEQ multiplex PCR. The sample carries 30,000 to 45,000 clones, more than 80% recorded once. The source material was PBMCs. These receptors were collected from a woman aged 40 to 50 in good health and CMV-seropositive. Each CDR3 is given without its conserved first and last residue.

V,CDR3
TRBV19,ASSTPTGGVNTEAF
TRBV27,ATRRDTSSGNTIY
TRBV4-1,ASSDRDSSYEQY
TRBV21-1,ASSRKQGSNQPQH
TRBV14,ASSLWSQGSPLH
TRBV2,ASSRIDTGTGYT
TRBV7-9,ATRGGQGEASPLH
TRBV28,ATLSGQGTGEQY
TRBV11-2,ASSLQETQY
TRBV7-2,ASSLGANVLT
TRBV10-1,ASSENSPLGDTQY
TRBV4-3,ASSQDVLAGVGCEQY
TRBV10-3,AITDGTGEGDTQY